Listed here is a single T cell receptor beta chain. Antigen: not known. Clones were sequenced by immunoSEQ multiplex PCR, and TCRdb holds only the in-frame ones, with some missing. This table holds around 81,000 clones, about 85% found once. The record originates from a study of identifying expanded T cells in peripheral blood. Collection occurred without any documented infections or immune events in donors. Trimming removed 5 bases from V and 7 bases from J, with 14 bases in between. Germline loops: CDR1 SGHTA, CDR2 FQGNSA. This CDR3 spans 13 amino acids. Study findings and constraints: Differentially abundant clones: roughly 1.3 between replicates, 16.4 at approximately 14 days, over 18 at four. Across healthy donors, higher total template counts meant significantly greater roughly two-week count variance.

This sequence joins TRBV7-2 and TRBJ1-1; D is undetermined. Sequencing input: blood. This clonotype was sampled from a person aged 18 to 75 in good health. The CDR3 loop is CASSPLGYGEAFF. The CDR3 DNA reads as TGTGCCAGCAGCCCCCTCGGGTATGGTGAAGCTTTCTTT.